This T cell receptor (beta chain) was identified in a study of tumor-infiltrating lymphocytes in localized non-small cell lung cancer (dated by TCRdb to the early 2020s). Looking at the study overall: Patients whose samples were collected after neoadjuvant chemotherapy, as well as both smokers and never-smokers and several histologies, were included in the cohort. Each patient contributed resected tumor tissue and uninvolved lung tissue from the same patient, described as non-adjacent to the tumor. TCR sequencing was one of several integrated assays, alongside flow cytometry, multiplex immunofluorescence, RNA-seq, exome sequencing and proteomics, applied to the same patients. In total, the ICON cohort consisted of some 160 surgical patients with localized non-small cell lung cancer who had their tumors resected. A total of under 65 patients were part of the paired comparison of immunoSEQ T-cell fraction between tumor and uninvolved lung.

The T-cell fraction in tumor and uninvolved lung tissue was obtained from TCR sequencing using the immunoSEQ assay. Per the original workflow: In the survival analysis, patients were divided into a high T-cell fraction group (upper tertile) and a low T-cell fraction group (lower two tertiles), and the two groups were compared using a log-rank test. A signed-rank test was used to test differences in T-cell fraction between paired tumor and uninvolved lung samples. TCRdb obtained this table from immuneACCESS and retained in-frame rearrangements with V and J assigned. These tables miss some clones; where compared with another copy, unresolved V genes account for less than half of the shortfall, and the remainder is unexplained. V, J and clone size are taken as reported in that table, and D and trimming were inferred from the DNA itself. Recorded for this sample are around 9,900 clones; about four fifths of them occurred a single time. The ten most abundant clones make up 7.5% to 10% of the sample.

CDR1 MDHEN and CDR2 SYDVKM are derived from the germline V gene. Compared with germline, V lacks 4 bases and J lacks 2 bases; bases without a gene match: 5. The CDR3 runs 14 residues from the cysteine to the phenylalanine. The DNA shown is the 42-base CDR3, in frame from base 1. Enrollment in ICON was initiated in the first half of 2016, and the last patient was enrolled in late 2018. From a subcohort of approximately 76 patients, fresh tumor and matched uninvolved tissue were collected for in-depth immune analyses, including TCR sequencing. DNA for TCR sequencing was isolated from bulk tissue, and no cell sorting was done. On this clone: Its specific antigen is unknown. Per-nucleotide qualities are absent, and no much larger clonotype sits a single base away.

General study outcomes and caveats: Because assay coverage varied across patients depending on available tissue quantity, TCR sequencing was performed for only a subset of the cohort. TCR-derived T-cell fraction did not differ between the flow cytometry-defined immunotypes IM1 (good prognosis) and IM2 (poor prognosis). Different pieces of the same tissue were used for different assays, so technical variation could not be separated from intratumor heterogeneity. Consistent with immunofluorescence CD3 counts, TCRbeta sequencing supported greater T cell infiltration in tumors than in uninvolved lung tissue.

The clonotype comes from a human donor with non-small cell lung cancer. The chain is made from TRBV28 and TRBJ2-7, and TRBD1 aligns with 7 junction nucleotides. The sequenced sample was uninvolved lung tissue not adjacent to the tumor. The DNA sequence reads TGTGCCAGCAGTTACAGGGGAAGGCCCTACGAGCAGTACTTC. Its coded protein is CASSYRGRPYEQYF.